A selection of T cell receptor beta chains follows, all from one sample in a study of CD8 T cells in ankylosing spondylitis. TCRdb passed the 5' RACE reads through MiXCR, listing each CDR3 protein once. The sample carries about 540,000 distinct CDR3 sequences, about 13% recorded once. Material for sequencing was blood, either unsorted or a sorted T cell fraction (not recorded which). The receptors originated from a male donor with ankylosing spondylitis. Both conserved end residues are part of each CDR3. The D gene is left open where the match is weak. Not every row has a clone size; where given, it reads once, few, many or a size class.

j_gene: TRBJ2-6
d_gene: NA
abundance: few
v_gene: TRBV7-2
CDR3nt: TGTGCCAGGGGGGATTCTGGGGCCAACGTCCTGACTTTC
CDR3aa: CARGDSGANVLTF

j_gene: TRBJ2-4
d_gene: NA
abundance: few
v_gene: TRBV7-9
CDR3nt: TGTGCCAGCAGCCCTTGGACGGGCGCCAAAAACATTCAGTACTTC
CDR3aa: CASSPWTGAKNIQYF

j_gene: TRBJ1-2
d_gene: NA
abundance: few
v_gene: TRBV7-2
CDR3nt: TGTGCCAGCAGCTTAGGGGGCAGGAGTAACTATGGCTACACCTTC
CDR3aa: CASSLGGRSNYGYTF

j_gene: TRBJ2-3
d_gene: NA
abundance: NA
v_gene: TRBV14
CDR3nt: TGTGCCAGCAGCCACTACTCCCGGGTACCCAGCACAGATACGCAGTATTTT
CDR3aa: CASSHYSRVPSTDTQYF

j_gene: TRBJ1-2
d_gene: TRBD1
abundance: few
v_gene: TRBV28
CDR3nt: TGTGCCAGCACCTCACCCGGGGACAGGGGGCACGGCTACACCTTC
CDR3aa: CASTSPGDRGHGYTF

j_gene: TRBJ2-1
d_gene: NA
abundance: many
v_gene: TRBV14
CDR3nt: TGTGCCAGCAGCCCGATCGGGAGTCGGGGTGAGCAGTTCTTC
CDR3aa: CASSPIGSRGEQFF

j_gene: TRBJ2-1
d_gene: TRBD2
abundance: many
v_gene: TRBV5-1
CDR3nt: TGCGCCAGCAGCCCGGGGACTAGCTCCTACAATGAGCAGTTCTTC
CDR3aa: CASSPGTSSYNEQFF

j_gene: TRBJ2-4
d_gene: NA
abundance: few
v_gene: TRBV7-9
CDR3nt: TGTGCCAGCAGCTTAGTGTCGCCCAGGGGAAGAAACATTCAGTACTTC
CDR3aa: CASSLVSPRGRNIQYF

j_gene: TRBJ2-3
d_gene: TRBD2
abundance: NA
v_gene: TRBV13
CDR3nt: TGTGCCAGCAGCCCCGGGAGGGCAGATACGCAGTATTTT
CDR3aa: CASSPGRADTQYF

j_gene: TRBJ2-1
d_gene: TRBD1
abundance: many
v_gene: TRBV4-1
CDR3nt: TGCGCCAGCAGCCGAGAGCGACAGGGGTTCAATGAGCAGTTCTTC
CDR3aa: CASSRERQGFNEQFF

j_gene: TRBJ1-1
d_gene: NA
abundance: NA
v_gene: TRBV29-1
CDR3nt: TGCAGCGTTGAAGAGGAGGGTTGGGTGAACACTGAAGCTTTCTTT
CDR3aa: CSVEEEGWVNTEAFF

j_gene: TRBJ2-7
d_gene: NA
abundance: few
v_gene: TRBV28
CDR3nt: TGTGCCAGCAGTTTGAGAAGATACGAGCAGTACTTC
CDR3aa: CASSLRRYEQYF

j_gene: TRBJ2-3
d_gene: NA
abundance: few
v_gene: TRBV14
CDR3nt: TGTGCCAGCAGCCGTAGGGGCCTCGTCACATATACGCAGTATTTT
CDR3aa: CASSRRGLVTYTQYF

j_gene: TRBJ1-1
d_gene: NA
abundance: NA
v_gene: TRBV7-9
CDR3nt: TGTGCCAGCAGCTCCCCGACGGGAAGCACTGAAGCTTTCTTT
CDR3aa: CASSSPTGSTEAFF

j_gene: TRBJ2-5
d_gene: NA
abundance: NA
v_gene: TRBV10-3
CDR3nt: TGTGCCATCAGTGAGTCGACTCGGGGAGAGACCCAGTACTTC
CDR3aa: CAISESTRGETQYF

j_gene: TRBJ2-5
d_gene: TRBD2
abundance: NA
v_gene: TRBV20-1
CDR3nt: TGCAGTGCTATTCCACTAGCGGGAGTCGGGGAGACCCAGTACTTC
CDR3aa: CSAIPLAGVGETQYF

j_gene: TRBJ1-1
d_gene: NA
abundance: NA
v_gene: TRBV24-1
CDR3nt: TGTGCCACCAGTGATGGGGGCGCTGGGGTAATGAACACTGAAGCTTTCTTT
CDR3aa: CATSDGGAGVMNTEAFF

j_gene: TRBJ2-1
d_gene: NA
abundance: few
v_gene: TRBV20-1
CDR3nt: TGCAGTGGCTACGGGGCGAATGACCAGTTCTTC
CDR3aa: CSGYGANDQFF

j_gene: TRBJ2-3
d_gene: TRBD1
abundance: few
v_gene: TRBV11-2
CDR3nt: TGTGCCAGCAGCTTCCAGGGGGCCCTCATCTTTGGCACAGATACGCAGTATTTT
CDR3aa: CASSFQGALIFGTDTQYF

j_gene: TRBJ2-2
d_gene: NA
abundance: few
v_gene: TRBV9
CDR3nt: TGTGCCAGCAGCCCCCGGCCTACCTGGATGGATACCGGGGAGCTGTTTTTT
CDR3aa: CASSPRPTWMDTGELFF

j_gene: TRBJ2-1
d_gene: NA
abundance: NA
v_gene: TRBV5-5
CDR3nt: TGTGCCAGCAGCCCTGGGACTGAGAGCTCCTACAATGAGCAGTTCTTC
CDR3aa: CASSPGTESSYNEQFF

j_gene: TRBJ1-5
d_gene: NA
abundance: NA
v_gene: TRBV19
CDR3nt: TGTGCCAGTAGTTATTCTTGGGGGGGTCAGCCCCAGCATTTT
CDR3aa: CASSYSWGGQPQHF

j_gene: TRBJ2-3
d_gene: NA
abundance: NA
v_gene: TRBV20-1
CDR3nt: TGCAGTGCTAGAGCGGCGGTCCCAGATACGCAGTATTTT
CDR3aa: CSARAAVPDTQYF

j_gene: TRBJ2-3
d_gene: NA
abundance: NA
v_gene: TRBV7-8
CDR3nt: TGTGCCAGCAGCTTAAGGGTAGTCCCAGATACGCAGTATTTT
CDR3aa: CASSLRVVPDTQYF

j_gene: TRBJ2-7
d_gene: TRBD2
abundance: many
v_gene: TRBV7-2
CDR3nt: TGTGCCAGCAGCTCTCGACTAGCGGGAGGTTACGAGCAGTACTTC
CDR3aa: CASSSRLAGGYEQYF

j_gene: TRBJ1-2
d_gene: TRBD1
abundance: many
v_gene: TRBV6-1
CDR3nt: TGTGCCAGCACCCGGGACAGCTATGGCTACACCTTC
CDR3aa: CASTRDSYGYTF

j_gene: TRBJ2-2
d_gene: NA
abundance: few
v_gene: TRBV3-1
CDR3nt: TGTGCCAGCAGCCAAGTCCCCGGTGGGCAGCCCGGGAACACCGGGGAGCTGTTTTTT
CDR3aa: CASSQVPGGQPGNTGELFF

j_gene: TRBJ2-1
d_gene: NA
abundance: many
v_gene: TRBV12-3/TRBV12-4
CDR3nt: TGTGCCAGCAGTTCGGCCGGGTCGCCAAGCGATGAGCAGTTCTTC
CDR3aa: CASSSAGSPSDEQFF

j_gene: TRBJ2-2
d_gene: NA
abundance: many
v_gene: TRBV5-1
CDR3nt: TGCGCCAGCAACCGCGAGGGGCCGAACACCGGGGAGCTGTTTTTT
CDR3aa: CASNREGPNTGELFF

j_gene: TRBJ2-7
d_gene: TRBD2
abundance: few
v_gene: TRBV7-9
CDR3nt: TGTGCCAGCAGCGCGACTAGCGGGAGGATCTACGAGCAGTACTTC
CDR3aa: CASSATSGRIYEQYF

j_gene: TRBJ2-3
d_gene: TRBD1
abundance: NA
v_gene: TRBV11-2
CDR3nt: TGTGCCAGCAGCTTCAGCGGAGGGGGGACAGGTACGCAGTATTTT
CDR3aa: CASSFSGGGTGTQYF

j_gene: TRBJ1-5
d_gene: TRBD1
abundance: NA
v_gene: TRBV6-2/TRBV6-3
CDR3nt: TGTGCCACCCTCGACAGGGGCAATCAGCCCCAGCATTTT
CDR3aa: CATLDRGNQPQHF

j_gene: TRBJ1-2
d_gene: TRBD1
abundance: NA
v_gene: TRBV11-2
CDR3nt: TGTGCCAGCAGACCCATCTCAGGGGGGGGCTCTACCGTCTCTGGCTACACCTTC
CDR3aa: CASRPISGGGSTVSGYTF

j_gene: TRBJ2-3
d_gene: TRBD2
abundance: NA
v_gene: TRBV7-9
CDR3nt: TGTGCCAGCAGCCCCGGGACTAGAAGTCTAACAGATACGCAGTATTTT
CDR3aa: CASSPGTRSLTDTQYF

j_gene: TRBJ1-5
d_gene: NA
abundance: NA
v_gene: TRBV5-1
CDR3nt: TGCGCCAGCAGCTTGGACCCCTGGCCGGGTCAGCCCCAGCATTTT
CDR3aa: CASSLDPWPGQPQHF

j_gene: TRBJ2-1
d_gene: TRBD2
abundance: once
v_gene: TRBV18
CDR3nt: TGTGCCAGCTCACCGGCTAGCGGCACCTACAATGAGCAGTTCTTC
CDR3aa: CASSPASGTYNEQFF

j_gene: TRBJ1-1
d_gene: NA
abundance: few
v_gene: TRBV20-1
CDR3nt: TGCAGTGCTAGAGGGGGGGGCCCCGAAGCTTTCTTT
CDR3aa: CSARGGGPEAFF

j_gene: TRBJ2-1
d_gene: NA
abundance: NA
v_gene: TRBV7-9
CDR3nt: TGTGCCAGCAACCTGGCCTTGGACAATGAGCAGTTCTTC
CDR3aa: CASNLALDNEQFF

j_gene: TRBJ1-2
d_gene: NA
abundance: few
v_gene: TRBV11-2
CDR3nt: TGTGCCAGCAGCTTAGAATTCGTCAGGTCGCGGGGCTACACCTTC
CDR3aa: CASSLEFVRSRGYTF

j_gene: TRBJ2-2
d_gene: NA
abundance: NA
v_gene: TRBV5-4
CDR3nt: TGTGCCAGCAGCCCCCCGGGGGAAGGTCGCGGGGAGCTGTTTTTT
CDR3aa: CASSPPGEGRGELFF

j_gene: TRBJ1-1
d_gene: NA
abundance: few
v_gene: TRBV12-5
CDR3nt: TGTGCTAGTGGTTCAGGGGTCGCGAACACTGAAGCTTTCTTT
CDR3aa: CASGSGVANTEAFF

j_gene: TRBJ1-6
d_gene: NA
abundance: many
v_gene: TRBV20-1
CDR3nt: TGCAGTGCTAGAGATCTGGGAGGGCCGAACTATAATTCACCCCTCCACTTT
CDR3aa: CSARDLGGPNYNSPLHF

j_gene: TRBJ2-7
d_gene: TRBD1
abundance: NA
v_gene: TRBV20-1
CDR3nt: TGCAGCTTCACAGGGGGCCGGTACGAGCAGTACTTC
CDR3aa: CSFTGGRYEQYF

j_gene: TRBJ2-1
d_gene: NA
abundance: few
v_gene: TRBV3-1
CDR3nt: TGTGCCAGCAGCCAAGCCCACCAGGTCGGGAGTTTGGATGAGCAGTTCTTC
CDR3aa: CASSQAHQVGSLDEQFF